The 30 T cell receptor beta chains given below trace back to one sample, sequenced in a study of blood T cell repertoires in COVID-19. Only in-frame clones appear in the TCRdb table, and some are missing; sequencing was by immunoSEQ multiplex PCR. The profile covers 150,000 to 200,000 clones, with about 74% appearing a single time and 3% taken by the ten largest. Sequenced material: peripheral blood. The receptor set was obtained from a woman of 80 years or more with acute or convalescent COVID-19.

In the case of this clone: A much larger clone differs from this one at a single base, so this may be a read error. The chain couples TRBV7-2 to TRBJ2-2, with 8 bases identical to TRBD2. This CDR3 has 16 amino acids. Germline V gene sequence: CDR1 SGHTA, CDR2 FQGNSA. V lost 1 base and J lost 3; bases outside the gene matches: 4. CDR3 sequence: CASSLVSGGYTGELFF. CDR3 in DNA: TGTGCCAGCAGCTTAGTTTCGGGAGGGTACACCGGGGAGCTGTTTTTT.

CDR3 sequence (DNA): TGCGCCAGCAGCTCGCTAGCGGGAGCCTCCTACGAGCAGTACTTC. Its protein product is CASSSLAGASYEQYF. The J gene is TRBJ2-7, the V gene TRBV5-1, with TRBD2 identical over 10 bases. J was trimmed by 0 bases and V by 3 bases; bases with no gene match: 3. Looked up from germline, CDR1 is SGHRS and CDR2 is YFSETQ. The CDR3 extends over 15 amino acids.

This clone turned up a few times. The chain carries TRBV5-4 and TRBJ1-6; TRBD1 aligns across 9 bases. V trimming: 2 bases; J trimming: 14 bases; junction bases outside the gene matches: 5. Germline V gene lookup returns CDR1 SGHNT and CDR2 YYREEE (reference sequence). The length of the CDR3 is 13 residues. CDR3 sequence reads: CASSFEQGATLHF. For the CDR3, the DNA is TGTGCCAGCAGCTTTGAACAGGGGGCCACCCTCCACTTT.

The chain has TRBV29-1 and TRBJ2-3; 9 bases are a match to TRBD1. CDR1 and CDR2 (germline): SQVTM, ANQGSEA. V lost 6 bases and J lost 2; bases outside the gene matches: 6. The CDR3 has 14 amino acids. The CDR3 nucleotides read TGCAGCGTGGCCCGGGACAGGGCCACAGATACGCAGTATTTT. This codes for CSVARDRATDTQYF.

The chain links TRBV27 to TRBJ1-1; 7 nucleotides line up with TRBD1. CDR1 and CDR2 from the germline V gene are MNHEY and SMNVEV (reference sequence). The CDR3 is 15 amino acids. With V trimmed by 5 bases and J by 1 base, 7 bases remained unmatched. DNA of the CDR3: TGTGCCAGCAGTCCCCTGGGACAGTCGAACACTGAAGCTTTCTTT. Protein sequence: CASSPLGQSNTEAFF.

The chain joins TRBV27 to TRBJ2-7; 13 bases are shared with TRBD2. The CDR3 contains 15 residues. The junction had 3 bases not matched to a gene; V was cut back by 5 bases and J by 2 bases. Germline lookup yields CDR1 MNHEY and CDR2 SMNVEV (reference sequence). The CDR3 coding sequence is TGTGCCAGCAGTACTGGGACTAGCGGGACCTACGAGCAGTACTTC. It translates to CASSTGTSGTYEQYF.

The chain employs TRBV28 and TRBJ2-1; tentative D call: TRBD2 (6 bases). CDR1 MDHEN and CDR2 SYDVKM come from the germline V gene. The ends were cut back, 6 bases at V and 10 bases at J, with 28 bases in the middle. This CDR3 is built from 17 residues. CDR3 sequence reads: CASSWVSAGTTYVEQFF. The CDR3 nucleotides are TGTGCCAGCAGCTGGGTCAGCGCGGGGACGACGTATGTCGAGCAGTTCTTC.

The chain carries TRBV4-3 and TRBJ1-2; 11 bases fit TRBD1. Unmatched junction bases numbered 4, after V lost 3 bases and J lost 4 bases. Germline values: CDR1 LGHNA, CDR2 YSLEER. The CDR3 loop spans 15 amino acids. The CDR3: CASSHGTGGFYGYTF. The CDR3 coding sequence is TGCGCCAGCAGCCACGGGACAGGGGGATTCTATGGCTACACCTTC.

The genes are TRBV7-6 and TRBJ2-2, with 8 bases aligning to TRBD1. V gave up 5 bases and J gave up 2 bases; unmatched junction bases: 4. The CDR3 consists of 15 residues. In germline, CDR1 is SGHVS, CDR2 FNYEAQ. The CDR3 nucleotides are TGTGCCAGCAGCGAACAGGGGGTCAACACCGGGGAGCTGTTTTTT. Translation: CASSEQGVNTGELFF. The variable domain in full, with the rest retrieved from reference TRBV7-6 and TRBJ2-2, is GAGVSQSPRYKVTKRGQDVALRCDPISGHVSLYWYRQALGQGPEFLTYFNYEAQQDKSGLPNDRFSAERPEGSISTLTIQRTEQRDSAMYRCASSEQGVNTGELFFGEGSRLTVL.

CDR3 nucleotide sequence: TGCGCCAGCAGCTTCCAGACTAGCGGGAGGGCCGTAGATACGCAGTATTTT. Protein product: CASSFQTSGRAVDTQYF. The rearrangement uses TRBV5-1 and TRBJ2-3; 14 bases match TRBD2. This CDR3 is built from 17 residues. The J segment lost 5 bases and the V segment lost 2 bases, leaving 7 bases of the junction unmatched. Germline lookup yields CDR1 SGHRS and CDR2 YFSETQ.

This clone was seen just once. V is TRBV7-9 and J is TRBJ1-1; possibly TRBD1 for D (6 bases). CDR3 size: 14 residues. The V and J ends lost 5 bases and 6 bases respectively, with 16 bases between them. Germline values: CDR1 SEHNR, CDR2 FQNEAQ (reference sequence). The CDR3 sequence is CASSQQGVMAEAFF. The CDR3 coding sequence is TGTGCCAGCAGCCAACAGGGAGTAATGGCTGAAGCTTTCTTT.

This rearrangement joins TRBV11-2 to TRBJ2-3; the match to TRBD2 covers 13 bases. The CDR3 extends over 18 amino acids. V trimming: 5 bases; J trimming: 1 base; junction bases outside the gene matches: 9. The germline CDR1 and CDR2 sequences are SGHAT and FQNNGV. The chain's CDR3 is CASSHSGTSGKRTDTQYF. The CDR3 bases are TGTGCCAGCAGCCACTCCGGGACTAGCGGGAAGCGCACAGATACGCAGTATTTT.

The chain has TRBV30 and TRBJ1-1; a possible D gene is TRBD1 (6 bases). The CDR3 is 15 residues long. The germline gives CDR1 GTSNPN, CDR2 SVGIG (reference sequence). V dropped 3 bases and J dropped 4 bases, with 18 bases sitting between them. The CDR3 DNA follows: TGTGCCTGGAGCGGACCCGACAGGTCGAGCACTGAAGCTTTCTTT. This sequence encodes CAWSGPDRSSTEAFF.

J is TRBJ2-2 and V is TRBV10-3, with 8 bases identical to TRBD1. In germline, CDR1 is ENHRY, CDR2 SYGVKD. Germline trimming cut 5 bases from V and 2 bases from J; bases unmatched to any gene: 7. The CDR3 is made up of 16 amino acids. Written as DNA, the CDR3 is TGTGCCATCAGTTCTTTGGACAGGGCAAACACCGGGGAGCTGTTTTTT. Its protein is CAISSLDRANTGELFF.

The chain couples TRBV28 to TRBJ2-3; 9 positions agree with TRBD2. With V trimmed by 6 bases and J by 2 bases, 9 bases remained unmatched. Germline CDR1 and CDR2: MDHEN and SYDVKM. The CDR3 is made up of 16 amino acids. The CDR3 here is CASRGASGTATDTQYF. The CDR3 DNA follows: TGTGCCAGCAGGGGGGCTAGCGGGACGGCCACAGATACGCAGTATTTT. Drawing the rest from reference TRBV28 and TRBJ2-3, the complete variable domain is DVKVTQSSRYLVKRTGEKVFLECVQDMDHENMFWYRQDPGLGLRLIYFSYDVKMKEKGDIPEGYSVSREKKERFSLILESASTNQTSMYLCASRGASGTATDTQYFGPGTRLTVL.

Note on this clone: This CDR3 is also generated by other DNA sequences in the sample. The CDR3 DNA reads as TGTGCCAGCAGCTTCCTCTACGAGCAGTACTTC. This codes for CASSFLYEQYF. The chain combines TRBV5-5 with TRBJ2-7; D gene ambiguous. This CDR3 contains 11 residues. Germline V lookup: CDR1 SGHKS, CDR2 YYEKEE (reference sequence). Trimming took 2 bases from V and 3 from J, leaving 3 bases between them.

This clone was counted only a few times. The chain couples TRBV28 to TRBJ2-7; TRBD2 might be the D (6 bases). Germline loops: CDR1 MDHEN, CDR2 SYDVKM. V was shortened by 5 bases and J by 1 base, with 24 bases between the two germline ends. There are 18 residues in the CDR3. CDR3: CASSPNKWPGLQSYEQYF. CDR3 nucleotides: TGTGCCAGCAGTCCAAATAAATGGCCGGGACTCCAATCCTACGAGCAGTACTTC. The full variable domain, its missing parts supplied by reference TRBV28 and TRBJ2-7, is DVKVTQSSRYLVKRTGEKVFLECVQDMDHENMFWYRQDPGLGLRLIYFSYDVKMKEKGDIPEGYSVSREKKERFSLILESASTNQTSMYLCASSPNKWPGLQSYEQYFGPGTRLTVT.

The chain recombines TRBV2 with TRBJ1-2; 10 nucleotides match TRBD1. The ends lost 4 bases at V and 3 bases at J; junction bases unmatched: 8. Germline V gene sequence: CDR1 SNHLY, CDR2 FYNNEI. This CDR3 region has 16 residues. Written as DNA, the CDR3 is TGTGCCAGCAGTGCCAGGGACAGGGGTCAGGACTATGGCTACACCTTC. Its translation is CASSARDRGQDYGYTF.

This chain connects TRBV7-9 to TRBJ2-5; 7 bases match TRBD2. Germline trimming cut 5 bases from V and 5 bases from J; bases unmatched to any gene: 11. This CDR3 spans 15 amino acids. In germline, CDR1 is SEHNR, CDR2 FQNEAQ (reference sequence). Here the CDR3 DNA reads TGTGCCAGCAGCCATCTTCTAGCGGACCGGGAGACCCAGTACTTC. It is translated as CASSHLLADRETQYF.

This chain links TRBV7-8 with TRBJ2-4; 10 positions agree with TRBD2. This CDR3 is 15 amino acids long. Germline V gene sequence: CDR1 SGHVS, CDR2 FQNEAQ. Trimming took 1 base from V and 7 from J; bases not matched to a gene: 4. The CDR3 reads CASSLGTSGLNIQYF. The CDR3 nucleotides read TGTGCCAGCAGCTTAGGGACTAGCGGCCTGAACATTCAGTACTTC.

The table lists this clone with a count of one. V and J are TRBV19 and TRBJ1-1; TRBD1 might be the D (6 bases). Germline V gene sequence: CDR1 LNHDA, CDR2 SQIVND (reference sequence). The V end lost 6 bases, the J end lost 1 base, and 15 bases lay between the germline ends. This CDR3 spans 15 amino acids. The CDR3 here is CASRLEPDRNTEAFF. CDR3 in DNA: TGTGCCAGTAGACTTGAACCGGACAGGAACACTGAAGCTTTCTTT.

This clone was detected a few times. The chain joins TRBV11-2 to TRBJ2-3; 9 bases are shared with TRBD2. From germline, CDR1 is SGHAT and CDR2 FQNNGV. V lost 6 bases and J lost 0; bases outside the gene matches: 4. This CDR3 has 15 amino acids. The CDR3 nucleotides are TGTGCCAGCAGTTTTCTAGCGGGGAGCACAGATACGCAGTATTTT. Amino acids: CASSFLAGSTDTQYF.

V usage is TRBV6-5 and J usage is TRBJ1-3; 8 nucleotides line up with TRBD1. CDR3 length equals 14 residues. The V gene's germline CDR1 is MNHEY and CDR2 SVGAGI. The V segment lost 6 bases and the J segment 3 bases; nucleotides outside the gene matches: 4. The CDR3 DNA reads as TGTGCCAGCAGCTACGGACAGGGTGGAAACACCATATATTTT. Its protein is CASSYGQGGNTIYF.

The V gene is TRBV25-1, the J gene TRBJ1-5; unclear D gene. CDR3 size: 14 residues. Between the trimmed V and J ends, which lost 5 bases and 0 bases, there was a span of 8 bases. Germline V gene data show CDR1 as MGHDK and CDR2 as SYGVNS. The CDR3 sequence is CASSLPYSNQPQHF. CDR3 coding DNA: TGTGCCAGCAGTCTACCGTATAGCAATCAGCCCCAGCATTTT. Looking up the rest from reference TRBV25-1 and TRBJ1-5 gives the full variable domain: EADIYQTPRYLVIGTGKKITLECSQTMGHDKMYWYQQDPGMELHLIHYSYGVNSTEKGDLSSESTVSRIRTEHFPLTLESARPSHTSQYLCASSLPYSNQPQHFGDGTRLSIL.

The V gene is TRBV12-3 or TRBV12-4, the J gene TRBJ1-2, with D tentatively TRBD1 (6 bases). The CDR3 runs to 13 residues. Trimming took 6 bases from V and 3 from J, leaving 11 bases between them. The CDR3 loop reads CASSMTGDYGYTF. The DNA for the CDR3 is TGTGCCAGCAGCATGACAGGTGACTATGGCTACACCTTC.

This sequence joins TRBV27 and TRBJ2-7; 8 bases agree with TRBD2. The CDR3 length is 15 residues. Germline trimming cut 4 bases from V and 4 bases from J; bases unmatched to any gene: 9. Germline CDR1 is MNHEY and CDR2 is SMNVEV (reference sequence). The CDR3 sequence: CASSSMSGSHYEQYF. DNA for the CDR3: TGTGCCAGCAGTTCAATGAGCGGGAGTCATTACGAGCAGTACTTC.

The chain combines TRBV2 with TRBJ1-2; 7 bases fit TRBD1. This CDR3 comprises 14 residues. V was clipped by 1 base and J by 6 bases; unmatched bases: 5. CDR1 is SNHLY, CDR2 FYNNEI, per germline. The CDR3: CASSEERQGDGYTF. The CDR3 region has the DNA TGTGCCAGCAGTGAAGAGAGGCAGGGGGATGGCTACACCTTC.

The CDR3: CARSWGLAGGYTGELFF. In DNA form, the CDR3 reads TGTGCCAGAAGCTGGGGACTAGCGGGAGGATACACCGGGGAGCTGTTTTTT. J is TRBJ2-2 and V is TRBV7-5; TRBD2, the table's D call, lacks a check against the DNA. TRBV7-5 is marked as a pseudogene. CDR3 length equals 17 residues.

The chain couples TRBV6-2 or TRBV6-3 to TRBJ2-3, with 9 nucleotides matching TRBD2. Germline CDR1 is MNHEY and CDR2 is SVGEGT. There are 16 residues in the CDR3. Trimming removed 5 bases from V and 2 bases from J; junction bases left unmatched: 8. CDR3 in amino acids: CASSRIAGAPTDTQYF. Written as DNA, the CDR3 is TGTGCCAGCAGTCGGATAGCGGGGGCACCCACAGATACGCAGTATTTT.

CDR3 nucleotides: TGTGCCAGCAGTTTCGTCAGAAACACTGAAGCTTTCTTT. This gives the protein CASSFVRNTEAFF. V and J are TRBV12-3 or TRBV12-4 and TRBJ1-1, with D uncertain. With 3 bases removed from V and 2 bases from J, the gap between germline ends came to 7 bases. The CDR3 runs to 13 residues.